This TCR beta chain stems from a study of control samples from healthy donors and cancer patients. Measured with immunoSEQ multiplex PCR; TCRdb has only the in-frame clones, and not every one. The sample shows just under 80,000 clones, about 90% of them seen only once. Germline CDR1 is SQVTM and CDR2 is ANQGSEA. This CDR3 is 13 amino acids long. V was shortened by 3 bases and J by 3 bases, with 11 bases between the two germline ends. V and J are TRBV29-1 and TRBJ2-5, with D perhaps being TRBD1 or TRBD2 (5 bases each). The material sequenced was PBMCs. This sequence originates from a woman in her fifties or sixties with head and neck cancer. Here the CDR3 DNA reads TGCAGCGTTGACCGGGACGGGGAAGAGACCCAGTACTTC. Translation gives CSVDRDGEETQYF.